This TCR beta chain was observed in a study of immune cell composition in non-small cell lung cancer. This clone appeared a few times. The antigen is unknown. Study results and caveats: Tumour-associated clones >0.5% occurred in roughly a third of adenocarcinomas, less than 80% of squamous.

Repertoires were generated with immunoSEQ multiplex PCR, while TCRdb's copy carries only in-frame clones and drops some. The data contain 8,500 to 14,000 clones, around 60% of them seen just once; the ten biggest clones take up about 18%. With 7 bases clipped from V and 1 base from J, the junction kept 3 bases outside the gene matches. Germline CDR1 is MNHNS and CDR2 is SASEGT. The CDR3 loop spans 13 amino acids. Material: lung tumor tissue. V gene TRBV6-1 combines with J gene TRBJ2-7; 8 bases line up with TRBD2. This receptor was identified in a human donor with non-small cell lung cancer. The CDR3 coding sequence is TGTGCCAGCAAAGCGGGAGAATCCTACGAGCAGTACTTC. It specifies CASKAGESYEQYF.